This record looks at one T cell receptor (beta chain) sequence and its context. Its antigen remains unidentified. Germline values: CDR1 LGHNA, CDR2 YNFKEQ. CDR3 length: 17 amino acids. The study made its TRB cDNA libraries by 5' RACE, adding UMI labels. TCRdb reprocessed the 5' RACE reads; each CDR3 protein has one entry and no DNA is given. The sample table includes roughly 110,000 distinct CDR3 sequences. This sample is drawn from a study of CXCR3-negative and CXCR3-positive naive CD8 T cells. For the study at large: The study obtained about 135 million TRB reads, about 1.5 +/- 0.3 million per library. Overall study results and limits: Most assays used freshly isolated PBMCs, as cryopreservation partially reduced CXCR3. CXCR3-negative naive cells had less hydrophobic TRB CDR3s than did CXCR3-positive naive cells.

The sequencing sample was made of naive CXCR3+ CD8+ T cells from blood. Specified subset: CD45RO-CCR7+CD27+CD95- naive CD8+ T cells expressing CXCR3 (TNR3+). The V call is TRBV4-2, the J call TRBJ2-7; TCRdb's assignment of TRBD2 cannot be checked, as there is no DNA. The receptor's source is a human donor in good health. Some clones in this sample may be carry-over from other donors' samples. The CDR3 loop is CASSQDSRASGVYEQYF.